Below are 13 T cell receptor beta chains sequenced from a single sample in a study of cytomegalovirus exposure and HLA in healthy donors (dated by TCRdb to about 2017). Library construction relied on the immunoSEQ multiplex PCR assay. For the multiplex PCR, a mixture combining 60 forward primers for TCR Vbeta segments and 13 reverse primers for TCR Jbeta segments was used. TCRdb retrieved this table from immuneACCESS and kept in-frame rearrangements only. Not all clones are present; in checked studies, unresolved V genes account for under half, and no reason is known for the remainder. This sample comprises fewer than 200,000 clones, roughly 82% of them detected only once. Of the sample, roughly 10% falls within the top ten clones. Material for sequencing was PBMCs. These receptors originate from a man over 45 in good health and CMV-seropositive.

The V and J genes are TRBV2 and TRBJ1-1; D is perhaps TRBD1 (5 bases). This CDR3 has 15 residues. CDR1 SNHLY and CDR2 FYNNEI come from the germline V gene. Trimming removed 4 bases at V and 1 base at J, with 13 bases between. The CDR3 spells CASSGSRVQNTEAFF. The DNA for the CDR3 is TGTGCCAGCAGTGGTAGCAGGGTGCAGAACACTGAAGCTTTCTTT.

This CDR3 reads CASTGTVGAYEQYF. The DNA of the CDR3 is TGTGCCAGCACCGGGACAGTGGGCGCCTACGAGCAGTACTTC. The chain employs TRBV28 and TRBJ2-7, with TRBD1 matching 7 bases. Trimming took 7 bases from V and 2 from J; bases not matched to a gene: 8. Germline loops: CDR1 MDHEN, CDR2 SYDVKM. This CDR3 comprises 14 residues.

This clone was detected only a few times. Other DNA sequences in the sample encode the same CDR3. CDR3 nucleotides: TGTGCCAGCAGCTTAGAAGGGGCCTACAATGAGCAGTTCTTC. It codes for CASSLEGAYNEQFF. The V and J genes are TRBV7-2 and TRBJ2-1; D is perhaps TRBD1 (5 bases). The CDR3 is 14 residues long. Looked up from germline, CDR1 is SGHTA and CDR2 is FQGNSA. Trimming removed 1 base at V and 2 bases at J, with 6 bases between.

The CDR3 protein is CASTQSGDGTDTQYF. The CDR3 DNA follows: TGTGCCAGCACCCAGTCGGGGGACGGAACAGATACGCAGTATTTT. The chain employs TRBV6-1 and TRBJ2-3, with D tentatively TRBD2 (6 bases). CDR1 and CDR2 (germline): MNHNS, SASEGT. The CDR3 is 15 amino acids. V was shortened by 7 bases and J by 3 bases, with 17 bases between the two germline ends.

The rearrangement joins TRBV10-3 to TRBJ2-3; 9 bases agree with TRBD2. Losses at the gene ends were 6 bases for V and 4 bases for J; bases not matched to a gene: 8. Germline V gene sequence: CDR1 ENHRY, CDR2 SYGVKD. The CDR3 is 15 residues long. CDR3 sequence (DNA): TGTGCCATCAGGGGTAGCGGGGGAATCCCAGATACGCAGTATTTT. Translation gives CAIRGSGGIPDTQYF.

The chain has TRBV28 and TRBJ1-5; TRBD1 aligns across 10 bases. Trimming cost V 5 bases and J 4 bases; bases outside gene matches: 8. This CDR3 has 16 residues. Germline V lookup: CDR1 MDHEN, CDR2 SYDVKM. The CDR3 sequence is CASSATGQGLNQPQHF. As DNA, the CDR3 is TGTGCCAGCAGTGCGACGGGACAGGGGTTGAATCAGCCCCAGCATTTT.

V gene TRBV18 combines with J gene TRBJ2-7, with a tentative D call TRBD2 (7 bases). The germline gives CDR1 KGHSH, CDR2 LQKENI. Between the trimmed V and J ends, which lost 3 bases and 1 base, there was a span of 10 bases. This CDR3 region has 14 residues. CDR3 loop: CASSPGGGSYEQYF. The CDR3 coding sequence is TGTGCCAGCTCACCGGGAGGGGGATCCTACGAGCAGTACTTC.

The chain combines TRBV4-3 with TRBJ2-1; perhaps TRBD2 as D (5 bases). Germline V lookup: CDR1 LGHNA, CDR2 YSLEER. Trimming pared 1 base from V and 1 base from J, leaving 8 bases between. CDR3 length: 15 residues. The DNA for the CDR3 is TGCGCCAGCAGCCAAGGAGGGATATCCTACAATGAGCAGTTCTTC. Encoded protein: CASSQGGISYNEQFF.

The V and J genes are TRBV19 and TRBJ1-1; the match to TRBD1 covers 10 bases. V was pared by 1 base and J by 4 bases, with 3 bases of the junction left unmatched. Germline V gene data show CDR1 as LNHDA and CDR2 as SQIVND (reference sequence). The CDR3 sequence is 15 residues long. DNA for the CDR3: TGTGCCAGTAGTATAGGGGACAGGGGTGGCACTGAAGCTTTCTTT. This sequence encodes CASSIGDRGGTEAFF.

In this sample, this clone turned up a few times. This rearrangement joins TRBV7-2 to TRBJ1-1; 7 bases match TRBD1. The CDR3 spans 15 residues. V lost 2 bases, J lost 4 bases, and 7 bases stayed unmatched. Germline V gene data show CDR1 as SGHTA and CDR2 as FQGNSA. The CDR3 region is CASSLITGVGTEAFF. The DNA of the CDR3 is TGTGCCAGCAGCTTAATAACAGGGGTAGGCACTGAAGCTTTCTTT.

The V and J genes are TRBV6-1 and TRBJ2-7; weak D call: TRBD1 (5 bases). Germline V gene data show CDR1 as MNHNS and CDR2 as SASEGT. CDR3 size: 15 residues. Trimming removed 6 bases from V and 0 bases from J, with 15 bases in between. As DNA, the CDR3 is TGTGCCAGCAGCCCAGGGCCGTATCCCTCCTACGAGCAGTACTTC. It yields the protein CASSPGPYPSYEQYF.

This rearrangement joins TRBV28 to TRBJ1-2; the D is unclear. The CDR3 is made up of 12 amino acids. V was shortened by 3 bases and J by 3 bases, with 5 bases between the two germline ends. The germline gives CDR1 MDHEN, CDR2 SYDVKM. The CDR3 protein is CASSFTDYGYTF. DNA for the CDR3: TGTGCCAGCAGTTTCACGGACTATGGCTACACCTTC.

The rearrangement links TRBV18 to TRBJ1-5, with D unresolved. The germline V gene encodes CDR1 KGHSH and CDR2 LQKENI. The CDR3 sequence is 15 residues long. V was clipped by 2 bases and J by 5 bases, with 13 bases between them. This chain's CDR3 is CASSPVRGRDQPQHF. Written as DNA, the CDR3 is TGTGCCAGCTCACCAGTACGGGGTCGGGATCAGCCCCAGCATTTT.